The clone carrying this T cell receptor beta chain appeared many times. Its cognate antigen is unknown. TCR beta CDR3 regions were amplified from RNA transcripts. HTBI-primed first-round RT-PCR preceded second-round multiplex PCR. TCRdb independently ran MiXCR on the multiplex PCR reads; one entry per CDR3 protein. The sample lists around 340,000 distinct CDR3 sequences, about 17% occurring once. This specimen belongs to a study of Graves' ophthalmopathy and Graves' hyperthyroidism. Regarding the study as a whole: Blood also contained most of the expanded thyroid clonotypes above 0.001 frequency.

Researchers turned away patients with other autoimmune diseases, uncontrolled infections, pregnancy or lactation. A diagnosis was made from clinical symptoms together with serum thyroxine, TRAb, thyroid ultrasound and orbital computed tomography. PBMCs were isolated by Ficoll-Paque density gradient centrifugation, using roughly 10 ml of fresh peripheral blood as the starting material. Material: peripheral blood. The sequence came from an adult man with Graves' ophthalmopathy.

The CDR3 region is CASSFQGKQYF. The DNA of the CDR3 is TGTGCCAGCAGCTTCCAGGGTAAGCAGTACTTC. The V gene is TRBV7-2, the J gene TRBJ2-7; D perhaps matches TRBD1 (5 bases). With 3 bases removed from V and 8 bases from J, the gap between germline ends came to 8 bases. Germline V gene data show CDR1 as SGHTA and CDR2 as FQGNSA. This CDR3 is built from 11 residues.